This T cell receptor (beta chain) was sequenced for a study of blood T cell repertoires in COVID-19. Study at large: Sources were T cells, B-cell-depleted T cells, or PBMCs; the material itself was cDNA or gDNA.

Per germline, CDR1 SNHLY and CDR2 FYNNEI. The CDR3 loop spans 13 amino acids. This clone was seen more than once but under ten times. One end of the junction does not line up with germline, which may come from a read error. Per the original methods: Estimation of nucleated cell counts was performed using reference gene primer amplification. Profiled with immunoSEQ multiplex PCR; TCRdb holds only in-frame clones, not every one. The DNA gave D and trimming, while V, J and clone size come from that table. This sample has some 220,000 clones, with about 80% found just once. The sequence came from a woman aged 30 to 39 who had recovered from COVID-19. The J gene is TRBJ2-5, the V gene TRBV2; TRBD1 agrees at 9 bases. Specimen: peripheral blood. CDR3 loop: CASSAHSGQGDNF. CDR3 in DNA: TGTGCCAGCAGTGCTCATTCGGGACAGGGAGACAACTTC.